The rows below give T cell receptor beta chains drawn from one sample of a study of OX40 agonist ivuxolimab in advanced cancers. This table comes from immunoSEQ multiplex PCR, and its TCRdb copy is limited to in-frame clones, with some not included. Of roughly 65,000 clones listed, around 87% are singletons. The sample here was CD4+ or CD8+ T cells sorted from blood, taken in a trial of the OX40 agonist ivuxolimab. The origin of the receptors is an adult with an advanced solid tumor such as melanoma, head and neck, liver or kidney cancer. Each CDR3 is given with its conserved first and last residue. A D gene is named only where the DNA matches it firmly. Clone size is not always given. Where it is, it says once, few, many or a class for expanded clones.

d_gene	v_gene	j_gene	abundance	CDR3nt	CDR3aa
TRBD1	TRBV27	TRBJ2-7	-	TGTGCCAGCAGTTTATCGACGGCAGGGGGCGCGGGGGAGCAGTACTTC	CASSLSTAGGAGEQYF
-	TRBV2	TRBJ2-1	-	TGTGCCAGCAGACGAGGGATGTATGAGCAGTTCTTC	CASRRGMYEQFF
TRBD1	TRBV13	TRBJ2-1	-	TGTGCCAGCAGCGACAAAGCAGGGACAGGGGTCGGGAATGAGCAGTTCTTC	CASSDKAGTGVGNEQFF
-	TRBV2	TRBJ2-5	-	TGTGCCAGCATAAGACCCCAAGAGACCCAGTACTTC	CASIRPQETQYF
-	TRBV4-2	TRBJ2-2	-	TGTGCCAGCAGCCAAGGGTTGACGGGGGTGGACACCGGGGAGCTGTTTTTT	CASSQGLTGVDTGELFF
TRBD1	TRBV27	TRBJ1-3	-	TGTGCCAGCAGTTCGGGACAGGGTGAGAGGAACACCATATATTTT	CASSSGQGERNTIYF
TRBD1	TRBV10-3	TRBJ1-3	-	TGTGCCATGGGACAGGTACCCGGAAACACCATATATTTT	CAMGQVPGNTIYF
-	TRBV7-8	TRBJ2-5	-	TGTGCCAGCAGCCGGGTGAAGTACCAAGAGACCCAGTACTTC	CASSRVKYQETQYF
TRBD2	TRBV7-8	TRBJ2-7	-	TGTGCCAGCAGCCAGACTAGCGGGGCGACCTACGAGCAGTACTTC	CASSQTSGATYEQYF
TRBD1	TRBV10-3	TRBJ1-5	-	TGTGCCATCAGTACGGGACAGCGGAATCAGCCCCAGCATTTT	CAISTGQRNQPQHF
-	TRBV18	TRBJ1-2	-	TGTGCCAGCTCACCGCTAGACGACAGCAAGAATGGCTACACCTTC	CASSPLDDSKNGYTF
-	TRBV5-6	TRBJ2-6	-	TGTGCCAGCCGGACGTCTCCTGGGGCCAACGTCCTGACTTTC	CASRTSPGANVLTF
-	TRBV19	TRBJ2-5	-	TGTGCCAGTAGTATAGGCAGACTACGCTCGGAGACCCAGTACTTC	CASSIGRLRSETQYF
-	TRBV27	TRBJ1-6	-	TGTGCCAGCAGAGGAGGGTTTCATTCACCCCTCCACTTT	CASRGGFHSPLHF
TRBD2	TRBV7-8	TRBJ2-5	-	TGTGCCAGCAGCTTAGGCGGGGGGGTAGAGACCCAGTACTTC	CASSLGGGVETQYF
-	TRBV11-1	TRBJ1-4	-	TGTGCCAGCAGCCCGGACCTTAATGAAAAACTGTTTTTT	CASSPDLNEKLFF
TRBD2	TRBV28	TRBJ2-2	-	TGTGCCAGCAGGACTAGCGGGAGGAGCGCCGGGGAGCTGTTTTTT	CASRTSGRSAGELFF
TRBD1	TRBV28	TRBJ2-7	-	TGTGCCAGCAGTACGTTCAGGGGGCCGCCCTACGAGCAGTACTTC	CASSTFRGPPYEQYF
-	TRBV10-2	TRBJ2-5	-	TGCGCCAGCAGGGATCAGCAAGAGACCCAGTACTTC	CASRDQQETQYF
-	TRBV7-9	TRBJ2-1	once	TGTGCCAGCGGGACACCTCGCGATGAGCAGTTCTTC	CASGTPRDEQFF